The sequence of this T cell receptor (beta chain) was determined in a study of response to subunit inactivated influenza vaccine. Study findings and constraints: The authors proposed limited new T cell recruitment per seasonal influenza vaccination.

TCRdb reprocessed the RT-PCR reads via MiXCR and lists one record per CDR3 protein. This sample yields about 700,000 distinct CDR3 sequences, of which about 15% are seen a single time; roughly 10% belongs to the top ten. This clonotype turned up a few times. Its cognate antigen is unknown. This specimen was PBMCs from blood, taken 11 to 12 days after vaccination. This receptor was identified in a man aged 50 or older who received an inactivated influenza vaccine.

CDR3 in amino acids: CASSLEPASRNEQFF. CDR3 nucleotide sequence: TGTGCCAGCAGCTTAGAGCCGGCGTCCCGCAATGAGCAGTTCTTC. This chain joins TRBV11-1 and TRBJ2-1; D is unclear. The CDR3 length is 15 residues. Trimming cost V 1 base and J 6 bases, with 13 bases left between them. Germline loops: CDR1 SGHAT, CDR2 FQDESV (reference sequence).